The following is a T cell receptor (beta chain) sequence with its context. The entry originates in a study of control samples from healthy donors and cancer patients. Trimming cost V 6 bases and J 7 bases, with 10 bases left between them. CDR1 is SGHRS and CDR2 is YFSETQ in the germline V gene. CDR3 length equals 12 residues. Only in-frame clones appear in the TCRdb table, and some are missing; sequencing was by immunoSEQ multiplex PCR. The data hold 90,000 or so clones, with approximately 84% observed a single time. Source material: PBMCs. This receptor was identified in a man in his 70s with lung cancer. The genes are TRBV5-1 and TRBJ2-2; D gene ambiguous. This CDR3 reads CASKLPSGELFF. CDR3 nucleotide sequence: TGCGCCAGCAAACTTCCGAGCGGGGAGCTGTTTTTT.